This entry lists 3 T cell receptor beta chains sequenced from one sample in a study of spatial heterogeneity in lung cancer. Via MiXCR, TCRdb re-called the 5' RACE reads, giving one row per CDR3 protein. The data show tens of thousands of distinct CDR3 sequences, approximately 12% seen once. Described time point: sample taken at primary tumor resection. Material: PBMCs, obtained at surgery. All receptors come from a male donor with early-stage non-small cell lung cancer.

The chain's CDR3 is CATTPGQGPETQYF. DNA of the CDR3: TGTGCCACCACTCCGGGACAGGGGCCAGAGACCCAGTACTTC. The rearrangement joins TRBV19 to TRBJ2-5, with TRBD1 matching over 10 bases. Unmatched junction bases numbered 9, after V lost 10 bases and J lost 4 bases. CDR3 length: 14 amino acids. The germline CDR1 and CDR2 sequences are LNHDA and SQIVND (reference sequence).

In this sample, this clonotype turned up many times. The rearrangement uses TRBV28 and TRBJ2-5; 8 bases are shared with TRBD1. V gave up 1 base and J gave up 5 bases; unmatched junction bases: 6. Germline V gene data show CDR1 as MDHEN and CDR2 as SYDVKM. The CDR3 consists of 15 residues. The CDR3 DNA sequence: TGTGCCAGCAGTTTATCAGAGGACAGGGATGAGACCCAGTACTTC. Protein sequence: CASSLSEDRDETQYF.

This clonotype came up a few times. CDR3 DNA sequence: TGTGCCAGCAGCCAAATGGGTTTTAACTATGGCTACACCTTC. Its protein is CASSQMGFNYGYTF. The rearrangement uses TRBV3-1 and TRBJ1-2; D is unresolved. The CDR3 length is 14 residues. V was shortened by 2 bases and J by 1 base, with 8 bases between the two germline ends. CDR1 is LGHDT and CDR2 is YNNKEL in the germline V gene (reference sequence).